This T cell receptor (beta chain) was identified during a study of shared clonotypes between healthy human individuals. Study-wide background: Sampling drew on donors who were two women and three men aged 18 to 49. Every donor yielded three CD4 naive, three CD4 memory, two CD8 naive and one CD8 memory plate.

Trimming removed 3 bases at V and 3 bases at J, with 8 bases between. The CDR3 contains 13 residues. Per germline, CDR1 MDHEN and CDR2 SYDVKM. A CD45RA-negative memory subset and a CD45RA+ naive subset were separated from the CD4+ cells. TCRdb's table, derived via immunoSEQ multiplex PCR, lists solely in-frame clones and lacks some. The sample has approximately 1,500,000 clones, around 98% seen once. The chain employs TRBV28 and TRBJ1-2, with a weak D call TRBD1 (5 bases). The sample was naive CD4+ T cells sorted from blood. Subset specified: CD45RA+ positively selected. This receptor was identified in a man aged 30-40 years in good health. The CDR3 bases are TGTGCCAGCAGTTTTGACAGATACTATGGCTACACCTTC. It codes for CASSFDRYYGYTF.